This is a list of T cell receptor beta chains from one sample in a study of blood T cell repertoires in COVID-19. This table comes from immunoSEQ multiplex PCR, and its TCRdb copy is limited to in-frame clones, with some not included. This table has about 70,000 clones, nearly 80% appearing once. Source material: peripheral blood. Every receptor here comes from a woman aged 55-70 years with acute or convalescent COVID-19. The CDR3 runs from the conserved cysteine through the conserved F or W. A D gene is named only where the DNA matches it firmly. Where a row states a size, it is once, few, many or the class of an expanded clone; other rows omit it.

j_call,d_call,v_call,clone_size,cdr3_nt,cdr3_aa
TRBJ2-6,TRBD1,TRBV7-2,few,TGTGCCAGCAGCTCTCCACAGGGGACTGGGGCCAACGTCCTGACTTTC,CASSSPQGTGANVLTF
TRBJ1-1,.,TRBV9,.,TGTGCCAGCAGCGTAGGAAGTAGCTGGCGGGGCGAAGCTTTCTTT,CASSVGSSWRGEAFF
TRBJ1-6,.,TRBV2,.,TGTGCCAGCAGTGAAGGCGGAACCTATAATTCACCCCTCCACTTT,CASSEGGTYNSPLHF
TRBJ2-2,TRBD2,TRBV28,.,TGTGCCACCGGCGGGGGGAGGCTGTTTTTT,CATGGGRLFF
TRBJ2-1,TRBD2,TRBV5-6,.,TGTGCCAGCAGCGCAGGAGCGGGGGGGCGATACAATGAGCAGTTCTTC,CASSAGAGGRYNEQFF
TRBJ1-1,.,TRBV5-1,.,TGCGCCAGCAGCTTGGCCAACAGGGAGAACACTGAAGCTTTCTTT,CASSLANRENTEAFF
TRBJ2-7,.,TRBV6-5,.,TGTGCCAGCATGCAACTCGGACTGAGTTTGGAGCAGTACTTC,CASMQLGLSLEQYF
TRBJ2-1,TRBD2,TRBV28,.,TGTGCCAGCAGTTTATTCTTATTAGGACTAGCGGGGGGGCCTAGTGGGAATGAGCAGTTCTTC,CASSLFLLGLAGGPSGNEQFF
TRBJ2-2,.,TRBV3-1/TRBV3-2,.,TGTGCCAGCAGCCAGGAAACCGTACTAGACACCGGGGAGCTGTTTTTT,CASSQETVLDTGELFF
TRBJ1-6,TRBD1,TRBV29-1,.,TGCAGCGTTGCTCAGGGGGCCAGCACCTATAATTCACCCCTCCACTTT,CSVAQGASTYNSPLHF
TRBJ2-1,.,TRBV19,.,TGTGCCAGTAGTAAAAAGGGGAAAGGTTCGTATGAGCAGTTCTTC,CASSKKGKGSYEQFF
TRBJ1-3,.,TRBV7-9,.,TGTGCCAGCAGCTCGACAGGACCCTCTGGAAACACCATATATTTT,CASSSTGPSGNTIYF
TRBJ2-6,.,TRBV28,.,TGTGCCAGTAAGCTCAGGGGTGGAACTGGGGCCAACGTCCTGACTTTC,CASKLRGGTGANVLTF
TRBJ2-3,.,TRBV9,few,TGTGCCAGCAGCGTTGGAGGGGATATAGATACGCAGTATTTT,CASSVGGDIDTQYF
TRBJ1-6,TRBD1,TRBV3-1/TRBV3-2,.,TGTGCCAGCAGAATAGCAGGGGGCACGGATTCACCCCTCCACTTT,CASRIAGGTDSPLHF
TRBJ1-1,.,TRBV5-1,once,TGCGCCAGCAGCTGGGGGGTTGAGGCAACTGAAGCTTTCTTT,CASSWGVEATEAFF
TRBJ1-6,TRBD1,TRBV27,.,TGTGCCAGCAGGCGGACAGGGGCAAATAGTTATAATTCACCCCTCCACTTT,CASRRTGANSYNSPLHF
TRBJ2-7,.,TRBV6-6,.,TGTGCCAGTACTCCCGGGGTGGGTGAGCAGTACTTC,CASTPGVGEQYF
TRBJ2-2,TRBD1,TRBV7-9,once,TGTGCCAGCAGCCTCTCCGGGACAGGGAACACCGGGGAGCTGTTTTTT,CASSLSGTGNTGELFF
TRBJ2-7,.,TRBV3-1/TRBV3-2,.,TGTGCCAGCAGCATTGACTCCTTTTCCTACGAGCAGTACTTC,CASSIDSFSYEQYF
TRBJ1-5,.,TRBV3-1/TRBV3-2,.,TGTGCCAGCAGCCAAGAACGGAATCAGCCCCAGCATTTT,CASSQERNQPQHF
TRBJ2-2,TRBD1,TRBV30,.,TGTGCCTGGGGACAGGGGGCGATGGCCGGGGAGCTGTTTTTT,CAWGQGAMAGELFF
TRBJ2-5,TRBD1,TRBV13,few,TGTGCCAGCAGCTTAGGGACAGGGCAAGAGACCCAGTACTTC,CASSLGTGQETQYF
TRBJ2-5,TRBD2,TRBV7-9,.,TGTGCCAGCAGCCCTCCGGGACTAGGTGAAGAGACCCAGTACTTC,CASSPPGLGEETQYF
TRBJ2-1,.,TRBV2,.,TGTGCCAGCAGTGATGTGGGGGCCCCTTTAGGCAATGAGCAGTTCTTC,CASSDVGAPLGNEQFF
TRBJ1-3,.,TRBV18,.,TGTGCCAGCTCACCAGAAACAGCCCAAGGAAACACCATATATTTT,CASSPETAQGNTIYF
TRBJ2-5,.,TRBV7-2,.,TGTGCCAGCAGCTTAGCCGTGACAGAAGAGACCCAGTACTTC,CASSLAVTEETQYF
TRBJ2-6,TRBD1,TRBV7-2,.,TGTGCCAGCAGGATCCACAGGGGCTCTGGGGCCAACGTCCTGACTTTC,CASRIHRGSGANVLTF
TRBJ2-5,TRBD1,TRBV27,.,TGTGCCAGCAGTTCGGACAGGGAGGAGACCCAGTACTTC,CASSSDREETQYF
TRBJ1-4,.,TRBV5-1,.,TGCGCCAGCAGCCGCTCCCCGGGTGAAAAACTGTTTTTT,CASSRSPGEKLFF
TRBJ1-3,.,TRBV6-5,.,TGTGCCAGCAGTTACGAGGCAACAAACACCATATATTTT,CASSYEATNTIYF
TRBJ2-5,.,TRBV4-3,.,TGCGCCAGCAGCCAAGAAACCCCGGCTAGAAGAGAGACCCAGTACTTC,CASSQETPARRETQYF
TRBJ1-5,.,TRBV6-5,.,TGTGCCAGCATTCCCTCATGGGGGGGGCCCCAGCATTTT,CASIPSWGGPQHF
TRBJ2-6,.,TRBV9,.,TGTGCCAGCAGCCTCGTAGGGGCCAACGTCCTGACTTTC,CASSLVGANVLTF
TRBJ2-1,TRBD1,TRBV14,once,TGTGCCAGCAGCCGTTCAGGGGGCGCGAACAATGAGCAGTTCTTC,CASSRSGGANNEQFF
TRBJ2-7,.,TRBV6-5,.,TGTGCCAGCAGTCCGGGCTCCTACGAGCAGTACTTC,CASSPGSYEQYF
TRBJ2-5,.,TRBV7-6,.,TGTGCCAGCAGCTCCCCGTTTGGGAGAAGGGAGACCCAGTACTTC,CASSSPFGRRETQYF